The rows below give T cell receptor beta chains drawn from one sample of a study of T cell changes during pregnancy in multiple sclerosis. The table came from immunoSEQ multiplex PCR; TCRdb's copy has only in-frame clones and leaves some out. The table lists fewer than 80,000 clones, 85% to 95% of them singletons. The starting material was peripheral blood, obtained in the third trimester of pregnancy. These TCRs come from a female donor in good health, enrolled as a control in a pregnancy study. Both conserved end residues are part of each CDR3. Each record gives: clone size, J gene, V gene, D gene, CDR3 DNA, CDR3 protein. D genes are given only for firm matches. Clone size is stated in some rows and not others, as once, few, many or a class when expanded.

clone_size: -
j_call: TRBJ2-7
v_call: TRBV6-6
d_call: -
cdr3_nt: TGTGCCAGCAGTTATAACACGAAGTGGTACTTC
cdr3_aa: CASSYNTKWYF

clone_size: -
j_call: TRBJ1-5
v_call: TRBV30
d_call: -
cdr3_nt: TGTGCCTGGAGTGTACCAGCCCGGGATCCCCAATCAGCCCAGCATTTT
cdr3_aa: CAWSVPARDPQSAQHF

clone_size: -
j_call: TRBJ2-3
v_call: TRBV7-3
d_call: -
cdr3_nt: TGTGCCAGCAGCTTAGGGGCCACAGATACGCAGTATTTT
cdr3_aa: CASSLGATDTQYF

clone_size: -
j_call: TRBJ1-5
v_call: TRBV19
d_call: -
cdr3_nt: TGTGCCAGTAGTATCGGACAGTATAGCAATCAGCCCCAGCATTTT
cdr3_aa: CASSIGQYSNQPQHF

clone_size: -
j_call: TRBJ1-3
v_call: TRBV6-5
d_call: -
cdr3_nt: TGTGCCAGCAGTTACATAAGCTTGTCTGGAAACACCATATATTTT
cdr3_aa: CASSYISLSGNTIYF

clone_size: -
j_call: TRBJ2-1
v_call: TRBV4-2
d_call: -
cdr3_nt: TGTGCCAGCAGCCAAGGGGCAGGTACCTACAATGAGCAGTTCTTC
cdr3_aa: CASSQGAGTYNEQFF

clone_size: -
j_call: TRBJ2-7
v_call: TRBV7-3
d_call: -
cdr3_nt: TGTGCCAGCAGCTTCCTCGAAAGCGGTGAGCAGTACTTC
cdr3_aa: CASSFLESGEQYF

clone_size: -
j_call: TRBJ2-3
v_call: TRBV4-1
d_call: TRBD1
cdr3_nt: TGCGCCAGCAGCTTACAGGGGGCGGGCACAGATACGCAGTATTTT
cdr3_aa: CASSLQGAGTDTQYF

clone_size: -
j_call: TRBJ2-1
v_call: TRBV6-4
d_call: -
cdr3_nt: TGTGCCAGCAGTGAGAGAGAGCAGTTCTTC
cdr3_aa: CASSEREQFF

clone_size: -
j_call: TRBJ2-1
v_call: TRBV7-2
d_call: TRBD2
cdr3_nt: TGTGCCAGCAGCTTAGTCGCTAGCGGGACGAATGAGCAGTTCTTC
cdr3_aa: CASSLVASGTNEQFF

clone_size: -
j_call: TRBJ2-5
v_call: TRBV5-1
d_call: -
cdr3_nt: TGCGCCAGCAGCCTACCAGCGGGCAGACAAGAGACCCAGTACTTC
cdr3_aa: CASSLPAGRQETQYF

clone_size: -
j_call: TRBJ2-5
v_call: TRBV10-1
d_call: -
cdr3_nt: TGCGCCAGCAGCGACGAGGGAGTCCAGTACTTC
cdr3_aa: CASSDEGVQYF

clone_size: -
j_call: TRBJ2-7
v_call: TRBV30
d_call: TRBD1
cdr3_nt: TGTGCCACAGGACAGGGGCCCTACGAGCAGTACTTC
cdr3_aa: CATGQGPYEQYF

clone_size: -
j_call: TRBJ2-6
v_call: TRBV30
d_call: -
cdr3_nt: TGTGCCTCCAGGTACTCTGGGGCCAACGTCCTGACTTTC
cdr3_aa: CASRYSGANVLTF

clone_size: few
j_call: TRBJ2-7
v_call: TRBV28
d_call: -
cdr3_nt: TGTGCCAGCAGTTTATCCGGGGTCGAGCAGTACTTC
cdr3_aa: CASSLSGVEQYF

clone_size: -
j_call: TRBJ1-3
v_call: TRBV7-2
d_call: -
cdr3_nt: TGTGCCAGCAGCTTATCTGCTGGAAACACCATATATTTT
cdr3_aa: CASSLSAGNTIYF

clone_size: -
j_call: TRBJ2-3
v_call: TRBV6-1
d_call: TRBD2
cdr3_nt: TGTGCCAGCAGAGCCTTCACTAGCGGCACAGATACGCAGTATTTT
cdr3_aa: CASRAFTSGTDTQYF

clone_size: once
j_call: TRBJ2-7
v_call: TRBV15
d_call: TRBD1
cdr3_nt: TGTGCCACCAGCAGAACGGGACAGGGGCACGAGCAGTACTTC
cdr3_aa: CATSRTGQGHEQYF

clone_size: -
j_call: TRBJ1-2
v_call: TRBV28
d_call: -
cdr3_nt: TGTGCCAGCAACGTACAGGCGGCGTATGGCTACACCTTC
cdr3_aa: CASNVQAAYGYTF

clone_size: -
j_call: TRBJ1-6
v_call: TRBV27
d_call: TRBD1
cdr3_nt: TGTGCCAGCAGTCCCCGACAGGGGGCCCCAAAAACACCCCTCCACTTT
cdr3_aa: CASSPRQGAPKTPLHF

clone_size: once
j_call: TRBJ2-7
v_call: TRBV5-1
d_call: -
cdr3_nt: TGCGCCAGCAGCTTGGCGGGTAATAACTACGAGCAGTACTTC
cdr3_aa: CASSLAGNNYEQYF

clone_size: -
j_call: TRBJ2-3
v_call: TRBV4-2
d_call: -
cdr3_nt: TGTGCCAGCAGCCAAGTCTCTGGCGTTAGGGGAATGGAAAGGGATACGCAGTATTTT
cdr3_aa: CASSQVSGVRGMERDTQYF

clone_size: -
j_call: TRBJ2-2
v_call: TRBV5-1
d_call: TRBD2
cdr3_nt: TGCGCCAGCAGCTGGGGACTAGCGGGATATGCGAACACCGGGGAGCTGTTTTTT
cdr3_aa: CASSWGLAGYANTGELFF

clone_size: -
j_call: TRBJ2-5
v_call: TRBV7-2
d_call: -
cdr3_nt: TGTGCCAGCAGCTTATCAGGAGAGACCCAGTACTTC
cdr3_aa: CASSLSGETQYF

clone_size: -
j_call: TRBJ1-4
v_call: TRBV5-6
d_call: TRBD1
cdr3_nt: TGTGCCAGCAGCTTGGCAGGGGGCGGTGAAAAACTGTTTTTT
cdr3_aa: CASSLAGGGEKLFF

clone_size: -
j_call: TRBJ2-5
v_call: TRBV5-4
d_call: TRBD1
cdr3_nt: TGTGCCAGCAGCTCAATAGAATGGACAGGGGACCAAGAGACCCAGTACTTC
cdr3_aa: CASSSIEWTGDQETQYF

clone_size: few
j_call: TRBJ2-7
v_call: TRBV11-2
d_call: -
cdr3_nt: TGTGCCAGCAGCCCTTTGGGCAGCTCCGACTCCTACGAGCAGTACTTC
cdr3_aa: CASSPLGSSDSYEQYF

clone_size: -
j_call: TRBJ2-2
v_call: TRBV7-9
d_call: -
cdr3_nt: TGTGCCAGCAGCAGAGAGAACACCGGGGAGCTGTTTTTT
cdr3_aa: CASSRENTGELFF

clone_size: -
j_call: TRBJ2-7
v_call: TRBV4-2
d_call: -
cdr3_nt: TGTGCCAGCAGCTTGGGTAGCGGCACGCCGCCCTACGAGCAGTACTTC
cdr3_aa: CASSLGSGTPPYEQYF

clone_size: -
j_call: TRBJ2-5
v_call: TRBV2
d_call: TRBD2
cdr3_nt: TGTGCCAGCAGTGAGAATAGCGGGAGTGAGACCCAGTACTTC
cdr3_aa: CASSENSGSETQYF

clone_size: -
j_call: TRBJ2-1
v_call: TRBV29-1
d_call: -
cdr3_nt: TGCAGTGCCCCCCGGTTGGGTGCGGGTATTGGGGTGCAGTTCTTC
cdr3_aa: CSAPRLGAGIGVQFF